This TCR beta chain was found in a study of blood T cell repertoires in COVID-19. Across the whole study: Sites in the United States, Italy and Spain provided acute and convalescent COVID-19 samples.

As concerns this clone: This sample also contains other DNA sequences that code for the same CDR3.

Trimming removed 0 bases at V and 2 bases at J, with 7 bases between. The CDR3 is made up of 13 amino acids. Germline V lookup: CDR1 GTSNPN, CDR2 SVGIG (reference sequence). Data came from immunoSEQ multiplex PCR; TCRdb stores just in-frame clones and leaves some out. The repertoire includes about 410,000 clones, roughly 89% of them detected once, and 1.4% sits in the top ten. Sequenced: peripheral blood. The sequence derives from a woman in her 30s with active or convalescent COVID-19. The V call is TRBV30, the J call TRBJ1-1; tentative D call: TRBD1 (6 bases). As DNA, the CDR3 is TGTGCCTGGAGTGTACAGGGTAACACTGAAGCTTTCTTT. This codes for CAWSVQGNTEAFF.